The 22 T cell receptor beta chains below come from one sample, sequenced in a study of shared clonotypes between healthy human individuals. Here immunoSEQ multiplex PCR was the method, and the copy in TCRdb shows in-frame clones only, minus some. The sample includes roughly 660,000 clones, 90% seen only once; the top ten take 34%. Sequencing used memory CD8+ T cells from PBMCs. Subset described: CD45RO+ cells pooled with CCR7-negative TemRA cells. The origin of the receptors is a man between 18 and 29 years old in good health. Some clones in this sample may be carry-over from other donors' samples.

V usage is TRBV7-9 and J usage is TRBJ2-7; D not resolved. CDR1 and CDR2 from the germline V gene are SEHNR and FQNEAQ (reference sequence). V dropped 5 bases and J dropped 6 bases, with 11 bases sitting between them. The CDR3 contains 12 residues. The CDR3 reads CASSPGPGEQYF. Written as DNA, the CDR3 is TGTGCCAGCAGCCCCGGGCCGGGCGAGCAGTACTTC.

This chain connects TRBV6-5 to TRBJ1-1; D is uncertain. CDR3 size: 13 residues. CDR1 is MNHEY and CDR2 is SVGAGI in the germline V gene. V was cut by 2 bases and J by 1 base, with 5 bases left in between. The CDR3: CASSYRANTEAFF. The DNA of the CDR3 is TGTGCCAGCAGTTACAGGGCGAACACTGAAGCTTTCTTT.

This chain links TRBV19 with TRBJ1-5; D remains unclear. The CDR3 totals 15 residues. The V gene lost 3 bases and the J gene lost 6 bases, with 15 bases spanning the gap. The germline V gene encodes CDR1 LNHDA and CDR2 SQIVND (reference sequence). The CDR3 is CASSMGYRAVQPQHF. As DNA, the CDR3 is TGTGCCAGTAGTATGGGGTATAGGGCGGTTCAGCCCCAGCATTTT.

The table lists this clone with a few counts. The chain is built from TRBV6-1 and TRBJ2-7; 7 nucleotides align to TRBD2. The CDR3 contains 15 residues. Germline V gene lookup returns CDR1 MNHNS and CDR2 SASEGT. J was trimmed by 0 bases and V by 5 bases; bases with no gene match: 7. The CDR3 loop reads CASSPMGGSSYEQYF. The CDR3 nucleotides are TGTGCCAGCAGTCCAATGGGCGGGAGCTCCTACGAGCAGTACTTC.

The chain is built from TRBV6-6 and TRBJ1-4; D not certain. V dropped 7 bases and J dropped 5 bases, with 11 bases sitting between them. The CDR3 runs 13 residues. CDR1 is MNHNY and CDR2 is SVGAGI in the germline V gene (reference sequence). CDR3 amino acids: CASTFKENEKLFF. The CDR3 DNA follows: TGTGCCAGCACCTTCAAGGAGAATGAAAAACTGTTTTTT.

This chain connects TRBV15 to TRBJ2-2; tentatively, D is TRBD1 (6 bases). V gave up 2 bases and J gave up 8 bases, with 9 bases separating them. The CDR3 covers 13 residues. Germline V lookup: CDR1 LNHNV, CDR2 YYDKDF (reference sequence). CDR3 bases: TGTGCCACCAGCAGACAGGGGAAGGGGGAGCTGTTTTTT. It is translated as CATSRQGKGELFF.

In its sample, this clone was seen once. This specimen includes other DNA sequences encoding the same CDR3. The chain's CDR3 is CASSVGTGAYEQYF. CDR3 DNA sequence: TGTGCCAGCAGCGTAGGGACAGGGGCCTACGAGCAGTACTTC. The V gene is TRBV9, the J gene TRBJ2-7; 9 bases agree with TRBD1. There are 14 residues in the CDR3. Germline V CDR1 and CDR2: SGDLS, YYNGEE. Losses at the gene ends were 0 bases for V and 2 bases for J; bases not matched to a gene: 0.

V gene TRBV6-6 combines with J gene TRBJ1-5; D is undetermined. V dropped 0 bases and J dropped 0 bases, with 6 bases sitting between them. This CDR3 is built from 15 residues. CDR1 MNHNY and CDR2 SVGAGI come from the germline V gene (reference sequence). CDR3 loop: CASSYSRDSNQPQHF. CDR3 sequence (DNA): TGTGCCAGCAGTTACTCGAGGGATAGCAATCAGCCCCAGCATTTT.

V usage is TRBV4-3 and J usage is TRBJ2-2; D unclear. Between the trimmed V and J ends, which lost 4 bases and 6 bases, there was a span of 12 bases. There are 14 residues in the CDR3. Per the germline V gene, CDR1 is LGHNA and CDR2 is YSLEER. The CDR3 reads CASSLSWRPGELFF. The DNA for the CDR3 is TGCGCCAGCAGCCTGTCCTGGCGTCCCGGGGAGCTGTTTTTT.

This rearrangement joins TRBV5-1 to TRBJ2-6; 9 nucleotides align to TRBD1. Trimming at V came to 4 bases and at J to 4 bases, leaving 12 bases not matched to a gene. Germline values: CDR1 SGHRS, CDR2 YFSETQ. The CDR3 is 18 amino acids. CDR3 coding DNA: TGCGCCAGCAGCAGACTCCGGGACAGGGCACCCGGGGCCAACGTCCTGACTTTC. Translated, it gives CASSRLRDRAPGANVLTF.

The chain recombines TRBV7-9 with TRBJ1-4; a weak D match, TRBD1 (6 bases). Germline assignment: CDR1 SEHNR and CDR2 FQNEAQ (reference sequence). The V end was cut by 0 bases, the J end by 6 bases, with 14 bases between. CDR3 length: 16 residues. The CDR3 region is CASSLARIGGHEKLFF. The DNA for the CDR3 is TGTGCCAGCAGCTTAGCTCGTATAGGGGGACATGAAAAACTGTTTTTT.

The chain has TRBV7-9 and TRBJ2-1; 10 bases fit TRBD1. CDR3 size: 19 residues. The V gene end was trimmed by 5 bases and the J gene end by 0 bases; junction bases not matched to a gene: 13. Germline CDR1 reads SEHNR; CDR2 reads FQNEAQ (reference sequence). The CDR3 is CASSHGTGVRKSSYNEQFF. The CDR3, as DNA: TGTGCCAGCAGCCACGGGACAGGGGTCCGTAAAAGCTCCTACAATGAGCAGTTCTTC. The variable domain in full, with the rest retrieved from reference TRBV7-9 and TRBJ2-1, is DTGVSQNPRHKITKRGQNVTFRCDPISEHNRLYWYRQTLGQGPEFLTYFQNEAQLEKSRLLSDRFSAERPKGSFSTLEIQRTEQGDSAMYLCASSHGTGVRKSSYNEQFFGPGTRLTVL.

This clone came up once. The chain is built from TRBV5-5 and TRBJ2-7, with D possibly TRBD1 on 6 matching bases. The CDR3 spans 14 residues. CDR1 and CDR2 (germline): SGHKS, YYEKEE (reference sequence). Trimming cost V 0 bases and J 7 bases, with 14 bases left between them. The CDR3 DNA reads TGTGCCAGCAGCTTGGTAGGGGGTTGGGGTGAGCAGTACTTC. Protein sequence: CASSLVGGWGEQYF.

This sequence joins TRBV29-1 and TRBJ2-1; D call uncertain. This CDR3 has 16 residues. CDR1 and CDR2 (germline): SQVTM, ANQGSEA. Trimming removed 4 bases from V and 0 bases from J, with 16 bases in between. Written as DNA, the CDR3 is TGCAGCGTTGCGCGCTCTACAGTTCGCTCCTACAATGAGCAGTTCTTC. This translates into CSVARSTVRSYNEQFF.

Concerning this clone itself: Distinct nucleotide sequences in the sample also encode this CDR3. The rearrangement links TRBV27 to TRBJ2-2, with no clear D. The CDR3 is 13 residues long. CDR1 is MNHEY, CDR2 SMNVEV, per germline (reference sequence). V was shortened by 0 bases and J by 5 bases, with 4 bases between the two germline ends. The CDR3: CASSLSRTGELFF. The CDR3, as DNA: TGTGCCAGCAGTTTATCGCGTACCGGGGAGCTGTTTTTT.

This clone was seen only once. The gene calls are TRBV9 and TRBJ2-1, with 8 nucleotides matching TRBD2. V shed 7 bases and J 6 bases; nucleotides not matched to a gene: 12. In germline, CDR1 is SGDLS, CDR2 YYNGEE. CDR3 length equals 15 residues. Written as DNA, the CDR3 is TGTGCCAGCGCCCCTGGAGCGGGAGCGGGCAATGAGCAGTTCTTC. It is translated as CASAPGAGAGNEQFF.

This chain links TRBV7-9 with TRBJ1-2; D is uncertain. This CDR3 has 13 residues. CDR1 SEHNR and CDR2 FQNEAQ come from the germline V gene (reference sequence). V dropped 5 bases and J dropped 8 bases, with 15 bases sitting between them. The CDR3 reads CASSPVGGLGYTF. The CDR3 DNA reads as TGTGCCAGCAGCCCCGTAGGCGGGCTAGGCTACACCTTC.

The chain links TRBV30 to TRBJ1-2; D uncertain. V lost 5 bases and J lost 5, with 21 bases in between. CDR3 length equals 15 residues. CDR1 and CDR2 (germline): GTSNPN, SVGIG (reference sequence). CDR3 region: CAWPGQLPLRYGYTF. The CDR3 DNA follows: TGTGCCTGGCCTGGGCAGCTACCTCTTAGGTATGGCTACACCTTC.

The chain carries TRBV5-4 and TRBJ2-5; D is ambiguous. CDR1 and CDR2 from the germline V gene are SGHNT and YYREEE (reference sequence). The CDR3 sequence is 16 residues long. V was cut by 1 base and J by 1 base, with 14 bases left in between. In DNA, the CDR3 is TGTGCCAGCAGCTTGCGCTCGCCCTCTCGCCAAGAGACCCAGTACTTC. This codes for CASSLRSPSRQETQYF.

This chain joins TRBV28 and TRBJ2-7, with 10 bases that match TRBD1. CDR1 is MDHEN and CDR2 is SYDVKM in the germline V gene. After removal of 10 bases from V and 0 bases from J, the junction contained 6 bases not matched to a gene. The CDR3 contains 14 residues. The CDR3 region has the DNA TGTGCCACTACTTGGACAGGGGGCTCCTACGAGCAGTACTTC. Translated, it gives CATTWTGGSYEQYF.

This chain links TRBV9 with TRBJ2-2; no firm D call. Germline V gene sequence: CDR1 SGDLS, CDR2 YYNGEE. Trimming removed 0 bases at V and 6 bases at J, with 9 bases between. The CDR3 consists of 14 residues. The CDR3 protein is CASSVGQRPGELFF. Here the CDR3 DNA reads TGTGCCAGCAGCGTAGGGCAGCGTCCCGGGGAGCTGTTTTTT.

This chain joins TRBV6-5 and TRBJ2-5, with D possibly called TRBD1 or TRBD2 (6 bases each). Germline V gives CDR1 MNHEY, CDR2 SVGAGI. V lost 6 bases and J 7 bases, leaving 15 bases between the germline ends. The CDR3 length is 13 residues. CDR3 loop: CASSRGPGRTQYF. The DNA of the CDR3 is TGTGCCAGCAGCCGGGGGCCGGGAAGGACCCAGTACTTC.